A selection of T cell receptor beta chains follows, all from one sample in a study of cytomegalovirus exposure and HLA in healthy donors. Here immunoSEQ multiplex PCR was the method, and the copy in TCRdb shows in-frame clones only, minus some. This repertoire shows around 180,000 clones, over 75% found once; its top ten account for approximately 0.47%. Sequenced material: PBMCs. Receptors were obtained from a woman aged 45-59 years in good health and CMV-seronegative. Both conserved end residues are part of each CDR3. D genes are given only for firm matches. Expanded clones get a size class; other rows say once, few or many, or leave the size out.

NA	TRBJ1-2	TRBD1	TRBV7-2	CASSLDRAGGYTF	TGTGCCAGCAGCCTGGACAGGGCGGGGGGCTACACCTTC
NA	TRBJ2-7	TRBD2	TRBV10-3	CAVRLAGADEQYF	TGTGCCGTGAGACTAGCGGGAGCCGACGAGCAGTACTTC
few	TRBJ1-2	TRBD1	TRBV10-3	CAISGWTGLNYGYTF	TGTGCCATCAGTGGTTGGACAGGGCTTAACTATGGCTACACCTTC
NA	TRBJ2-1	TRBD2	TRBV9	CASSPYGTRGLREQFF	TGTGCCAGCAGCCCATACGGGACTAGAGGTTTGAGAGAGCAGTTCTTC
NA	TRBJ1-3	NA	TRBV27	CASSLSRSGNTIYF	TGTGCCAGCAGTTTAAGCCGGTCTGGAAACACCATATATTTT
NA	TRBJ2-1	NA	TRBV18	CASSPRGGNNYNEQFF	TGTGCCAGCTCACCACGCGGCGGGAATAACTACAATGAGCAGTTCTTC
once	TRBJ2-7	TRBD1	TRBV10-3	CAITPSGGGEQYF	TGTGCCATCACCCCATCAGGGGGCGGCGAGCAGTACTTC
NA	TRBJ1-5	TRBD1	TRBV10-3	CAISESTGTGNQPQHF	TGTGCCATCAGTGAGTCGACCGGGACAGGGAATCAGCCCCAGCATTTT
NA	TRBJ2-7	TRBD2	TRBV28	CASSLSGLGYEQYF	TGTGCCAGCAGCCTTAGCGGGTTGGGCTACGAGCAGTACTTC
NA	TRBJ2-2	TRBD1	TRBV5-1	CASREAARTGIKAGELFF	TGCGCCAGCAGAGAGGCGGCTCGGACAGGGATAAAGGCCGGGGAGCTGTTTTTT
NA	TRBJ1-5	NA	TRBV2	CASSDINQPQHF	TGTGCCAGCAGTGACATCAATCAGCCCCAGCATTTT
NA	TRBJ1-2	NA	TRBV6-1	CASSETRRQYGYTF	TGTGCCAGCAGTGAAACGAGGCGGCAATATGGCTACACCTTC
NA	TRBJ2-7	NA	TRBV7-9	CASSLFSVWSRTMVQYF	TGTGCCAGCAGCTTATTCTCCGTTTGGTCGAGGACAATGGTGCAGTACTTC